This entry lists 3 T cell receptor beta chains sequenced from one sample in a study of T cell changes during pregnancy in multiple sclerosis. Sequenced by immunoSEQ multiplex PCR; TCRdb stores in-frame clones only, minus some. The sample holds about 38,000 clones, over 90% seen once. The input for sequencing was CD4+ T cells from peripheral blood mononuclear cells, taken in the second trimester of pregnancy. The receptors originated from a female donor with multiple sclerosis, enrolled in a pregnancy study.

The chain recombines TRBV7-2 with TRBJ1-1; no definite D call. V was pared by 5 bases and J by 4 bases, with 20 bases between. There are 16 residues in the CDR3. Germline CDR1 is SGHTA and CDR2 is FQGNSA. The CDR3 here is CASSPEGQRLGTEAFF. DNA for the CDR3: TGTGCCAGCAGCCCCGAGGGTCAGCGCTTGGGCACTGAAGCTTTCTTT.

The gene calls are TRBV6-1 and TRBJ1-5; 8 nucleotides match TRBD1. CDR3 size: 14 residues. Germline CDR1 MNHNS, CDR2 SASEGT. Trimming cost V 5 bases and J 4 bases; bases outside gene matches: 4. The CDR3 here is CASSLTGANQPQHF. The CDR3 DNA reads as TGTGCCAGCAGTTTGACAGGGGCAAATCAGCCCCAGCATTTT.

The chain joins TRBV13 to TRBJ1-2; TRBD1 matches 7 bases. The V and J ends lost 1 base and 2 bases, in that order; junction bases with no gene match: 1. The germline CDR1 and CDR2 sequences are PRHDT and FYEKMQ (reference sequence). The CDR3 loop spans 14 amino acids. The CDR3 here is CASSLDRGNYGYTF. The CDR3 coding sequence is TGTGCCAGCAGCTTAGACAGGGGCAACTATGGCTACACCTTC.